This T cell receptor (beta chain) was sequenced in a study of blood T cell repertoires in COVID-19. CDR3 length equals 16 residues. This clone was seen a handful of times. TCRdb's table, derived via immunoSEQ multiplex PCR, lists solely in-frame clones and lacks some. The sample has roughly 240,000 clones; approximately 86% are singletons. The sequence was obtained from a woman in her sixties or seventies who had recovered from COVID-19. This rearrangement joins TRBV21-1 to TRBJ2-7; the tabulated D call, TRBD1, remains unverified against the DNA. TRBV21-1 is shown as a pseudogene. The sample comprised peripheral blood. The CDR3 DNA reads as TGTGCCAGAGGCCAAGGGGGGACAGGGACATTTCTCGAGCAGTACTTC. Amino acid sequence: CARGQGGTGTFLEQYF.